This T cell receptor (beta chain) appears in the sequencing data of a study of OX40 agonist ivuxolimab in advanced cancers. The data were produced by immunoSEQ multiplex PCR, yet TCRdb's version contains in-frame clones alone and is incomplete. The sample carries under 60,000 clones, 85% to 90% recorded once. Trimming removed 1 base from V and 5 bases from J, with 9 bases in between. Germline V gene lookup returns CDR1 MGHRA and CDR2 YSYEKL. This CDR3 is 14 amino acids long. The TCR originated in an adult with an advanced solid tumor such as melanoma, head and neck, liver or kidney cancer. Specimen: CD4+ or CD8+ T cells sorted from blood, collected in a trial of the OX40 agonist ivuxolimab. This chain links TRBV4-1 with TRBJ1-5; possibly TRBD1 for D (6 bases). Here the CDR3 reads CASSQAQGDQPQHF. The CDR3 coding sequence is TGCGCCAGCAGCCAAGCACAGGGAGATCAGCCCCAGCATTTT.